This paragraph reports one TCR beta chain. The source of the sample is a study of shared T cell receptors in the human thymus. Produced via immunoSEQ multiplex PCR; TCRdb's table is partial and in-frame only. This sample has hundreds of thousands of clones; approximately 89% occur once, and the top ten carry over 0.008%. This CDR3 comprises 16 residues. Germline assignment: CDR1 LNHNV and CDR2 YYDKDF (reference sequence). Trimming took 0 bases from V and 1 from J; bases not matched to a gene: 4. In addition, the sample was reused for a study of human thymus T cells. That investigation notes: Donors were healthy Finnish babies undergoing corrective operations for congenital heart defects. Apparent skewing of V and J gene usage characterized both thymic and blood repertoires. Related research described thymic repertoires that were highly overlapping among unrelated individuals.

This chain uses TRBV15 with TRBJ2-5; TRBD1 agrees at 8 bases. The source is a boy under two years old with a congenital heart defect. The specimen sequenced was thymocytes. DNA of the CDR3: TGTGCCACCAGCAGAGATTTCGGACAGGGCCAAGAGACCCAGTACTTC. Its protein is CATSRDFGQGQETQYF.